This T cell receptor beta chain was sequenced for a study of blood T cell repertoires in COVID-19. Trimming shortened V by 4 bases and J by 2 bases, and 8 bases separated the two germline ends. The CDR3 length is 14 residues. CDR1 is MRHNA, CDR2 SNTAGT, per germline. Using immunoSEQ multiplex PCR, the repertoire was profiled, and TCRdb retains in-frame clones only, with some absent. The data show around 270,000 clones, more than 85% seen once. Sequencing was carried out using peripheral blood. The chain combines TRBV6-4 with TRBJ2-2; no clear D gene. The clonotype was recovered from a woman aged 55-69 years with COVID-19, enrolled during active disease. In DNA form, the CDR3 reads TGTGCCAGCAGTGTCCTCCTTAACACCGGGGAGCTGTTTTTT. It specifies CASSVLLNTGELFF.